What follows are 9 T cell receptor beta chains derived from one specimen sequenced in a study of Ad26.COV2.S vaccination and SARS-CoV-2 variants (dated by TCRdb to about 2021). In light of the paper, this sample's treatment or condition label describes: roughly 19 received Ad26.COV2.S at low or high dose, single or two shots; several received placebo; per-sample allocation not given. For vaccine and placebo recipients, the sequenced repertoires came from samples collected on day 63 after the first injection. Library construction relied on the immunoSEQ multiplex PCR assay. TCRdb re-hosts the immuneACCESS table, in-frame sequences only. Its copies lack some clones; in the studies checked, an unresolved V gene accounts for under half of them, and the cause for the rest is not known. The sample table records roughly 380,000 clones; 80% to 90% of these occur just once. Of the sample, 3.4% is held by the ten largest clones.

The sample in question was peripheral blood, obtained in a trial of Ad26.COV2.S vaccine versus placebo. The receptor set was obtained from a person between 18 and 59 years old who received the Ad26.COV2.S COVID-19 vaccine or a placebo.

This chain's CDR3 is CAWNRDRGLQPQHF. The CDR3 DNA follows: TGTGCCTGGAACCGGGACAGGGGGCTTCAGCCCCAGCATTTT. This chain links TRBV30 with TRBJ1-5; TRBD1 agrees at 12 bases. Germline CDR1 reads GTSNPN; CDR2 reads SVGIG (reference sequence). The CDR3 runs to 14 residues. V lost 4 bases, J lost 6 bases, and 4 bases stayed unmatched. Complete variable domain (other parts from reference TRBV30 and TRBJ1-5): SQTIHQWPATLVQPVGSPLSLECTVEGTSNPNLYWYRQAAGRGLQLLFYSVGIGQISSEVPQNLSASRPQDRQFILSSKKLLLSDSGFYLCAWNRDRGLQPQHFGDGTRLSIL.

Notes on this clone: No conserved phenylalanine or tryptophan ends this CDR3, so it is likely a read error. Because the CDR3's place on the DNA is in doubt, the DNA is left out and the CDR3 is given as listed by TCRdb. The rearrangement links TRBV15 to TRBJ1-2. Including both end residues, the CDR3 is 13 amino acids long. Germline loops: CDR1 LNHNV, CDR2 YYDKDF (reference sequence). The CDR3 spells CATSRGPYGRRWV.

V gene TRBV9 combines with J gene TRBJ1-5, with 7 bases lining up with TRBD1. The CDR3 is made up of 17 amino acids. Germline trimming cut 0 bases from V and 9 bases from J; bases unmatched to any gene: 15. Germline V gene data show CDR1 as SGDLS and CDR2 as YYNGEE. CDR3 bases: TGTGCCAGCAGCGTAGAGGGGAACAGGGGCCCGATGGCGCCCCAGCATTTT. Its translation: CASSVEGNRGPMAPQHF.

J is TRBJ2-3 and V is TRBV5-4; 10 positions agree with TRBD1. Trimming removed 0 bases from V and 5 bases from J; junction bases left unmatched: 6. This CDR3 has 16 amino acids. The germline gives CDR1 SGHNT, CDR2 YYREEE (reference sequence). Here the CDR3 DNA reads TGTGCCAGCAGCTTGGTAGGACAGGGGGATAGAGATACGCAGTATTTT. Residues: CASSLVGQGDRDTQYF. Looking up the rest from reference TRBV5-4 and TRBJ2-3 gives the full variable domain: ETGVTQSPTHLIKTRGQQVTLRCSSQSGHNTVSWYQQALGQGPQFIFQYYREEENGRGNFPPRFSGLQFPNYSSELNVNALELDDSALYLCASSLVGQGDRDTQYFGPGTRLTVL.

This clone came up a few times. This chain links TRBV7-3 with TRBJ2-2, with a possible D match to TRBD2 (7 bases). Germline V gene sequence: CDR1 SGHTA, CDR2 FQGTGA. The CDR3 extends over 16 amino acids. Trimming pared 5 bases from V and 1 base from J, leaving 14 bases between. DNA of the CDR3: TGTGCCAGCAGCCCCCGGGGGGCAGAGAACACCGGGGAGCTGTTTTTT. As protein: CASSPRGAENTGELFF.

This chain connects TRBV5-1 to TRBJ2-1; 7 bases line up with TRBD2. This CDR3 comprises 16 residues. The germline V gene has CDR1 SGHRS and CDR2 YFSETQ. Trimming removed 3 bases from V and 5 bases from J; junction bases left unmatched: 11. CDR3 in amino acids: CASSSPAGPRNNEQFF. CDR3 DNA sequence: TGCGCCAGCAGCTCTCCAGCGGGGCCGAGAAACAATGAGCAGTTCTTC. Full variable domain (rest looked up from reference TRBV5-1 and TRBJ2-1): KAGVTQTPRYLIKTRGQQVTLSCSPISGHRSVSWYQQTPGQGLQFLFEYFSETQRNKGNFPGRFSGRQFSNSRSEMNVSTLELGDSALYLCASSSPAGPRNNEQFFGPGTRLTVL.

V gene TRBV29-1 combines with J gene TRBJ1-1; D is possibly TRBD1 (5 bases). The CDR3 covers 13 residues. The V and J ends lost 3 bases and 4 bases respectively, with 12 bases between them. CDR1 and CDR2 from the germline V gene are SQVTM and ANQGSEA. CDR3 amino acids: CSVDRGPFTEAFF. The CDR3 coding sequence is TGCAGCGTTGACCGGGGACCCTTCACTGAAGCTTTCTTT.

This sequence joins TRBV7-6 and TRBJ1-4; D gene uncertain. The germline gives CDR1 SGHVS, CDR2 FNYEAQ. V was pared by 4 bases and J by 0 bases, with 6 bases between. This CDR3 spans 14 amino acids. The CDR3 DNA is TGTGCCAGCAGCTCGACCCCAACTAATGAAAAACTGTTTTTT. Protein: CASSSTPTNEKLFF.

The chain couples TRBV5-1 to TRBJ2-1; 7 bases agree with TRBD1. Germline assignment: CDR1 SGHRS and CDR2 YFSETQ. Germline trimming cut 0 bases from V and 0 bases from J; bases unmatched to any gene: 6. The CDR3 has 17 residues. The DNA for the CDR3 is TGCGCCAGCAGCTTGGGTCCAACAGGGGTCTCCTACAATGAGCAGTTCTTC. This translates into CASSLGPTGVSYNEQFF.